The sequence of this TCR beta chain was determined in a study of shared clonotypes between healthy human individuals. The CDR3 has 12 residues. V lost 4 bases, J lost 12 bases, and 6 bases stayed unmatched. The germline V gene has CDR1 MNHNS and CDR2 SASEGT. The protocol was immunoSEQ multiplex PCR, while the TCRdb copy is restricted to in-frame clones and leaves out a portion. Of 2 million to 2.5 million clones in the sample, roughly 92% were seen once. J is TRBJ2-1 and V is TRBV6-1, with 7 positions matching TRBD1. Input material: naive CD4+ T cells from PBMCs. The sample's subset: CD45RA+ positively selected. This TCR derives from a man younger than 30 in good health. Some clones in this sample may be carry-over from other donors' samples. In DNA form, the CDR3 reads TGTGCCAGCAGTGGAAACAGGGGCGGGCAGTTCTTC. Translation: CASSGNRGGQFF.